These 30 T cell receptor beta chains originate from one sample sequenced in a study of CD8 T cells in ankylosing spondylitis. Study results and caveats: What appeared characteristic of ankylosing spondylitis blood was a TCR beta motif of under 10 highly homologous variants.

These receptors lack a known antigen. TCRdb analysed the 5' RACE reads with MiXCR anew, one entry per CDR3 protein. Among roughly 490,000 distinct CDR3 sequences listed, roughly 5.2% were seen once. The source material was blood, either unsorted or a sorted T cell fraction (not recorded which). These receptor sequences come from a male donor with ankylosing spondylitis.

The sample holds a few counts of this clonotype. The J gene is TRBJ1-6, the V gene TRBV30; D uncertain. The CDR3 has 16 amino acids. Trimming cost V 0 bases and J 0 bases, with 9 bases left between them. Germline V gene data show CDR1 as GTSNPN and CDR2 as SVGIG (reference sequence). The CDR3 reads CAWSVKVSSYNSPLHF. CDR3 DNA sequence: TGTGCCTGGAGTGTGAAAGTTAGCTCCTATAATTCACCCCTCCACTTT.

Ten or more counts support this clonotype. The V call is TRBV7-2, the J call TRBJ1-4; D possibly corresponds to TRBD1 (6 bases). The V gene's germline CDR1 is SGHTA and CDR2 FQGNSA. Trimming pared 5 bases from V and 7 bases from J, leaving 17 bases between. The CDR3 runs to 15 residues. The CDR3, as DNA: TGTGCCAGCAGCCCCCACAGGGCCGAGGGTGAAAAACTGTTTTTT. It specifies CASSPHRAEGEKLFF.

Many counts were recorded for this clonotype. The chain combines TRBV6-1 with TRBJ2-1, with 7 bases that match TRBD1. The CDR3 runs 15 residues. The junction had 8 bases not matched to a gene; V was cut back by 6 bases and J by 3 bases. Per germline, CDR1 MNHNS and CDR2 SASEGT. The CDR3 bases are TGTGCCAGCAGAAAAGGGGACAGATTCTACAATGAGCAGTTCTTC. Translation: CASRKGDRFYNEQFF.

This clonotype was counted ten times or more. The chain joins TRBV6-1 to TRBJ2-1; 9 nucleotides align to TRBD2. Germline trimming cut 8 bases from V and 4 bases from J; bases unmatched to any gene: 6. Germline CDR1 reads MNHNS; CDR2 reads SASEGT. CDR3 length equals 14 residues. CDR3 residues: CASLASGTYNEQFF. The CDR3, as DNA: TGTGCCAGCCTAGCTAGCGGGACGTACAATGAGCAGTTCTTC.

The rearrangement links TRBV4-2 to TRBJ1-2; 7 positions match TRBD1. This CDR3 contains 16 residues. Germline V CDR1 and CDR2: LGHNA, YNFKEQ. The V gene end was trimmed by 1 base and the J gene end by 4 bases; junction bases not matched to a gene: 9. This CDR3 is CASSQGSEGAPYGYTF. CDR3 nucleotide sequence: TGTGCCAGCAGCCAAGGGAGCGAGGGGGCCCCCTATGGCTACACCTTC.

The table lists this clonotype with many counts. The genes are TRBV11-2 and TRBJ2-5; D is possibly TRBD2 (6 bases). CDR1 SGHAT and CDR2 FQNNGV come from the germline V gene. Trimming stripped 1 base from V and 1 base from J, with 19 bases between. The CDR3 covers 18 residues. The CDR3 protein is CASSLGYSAGFSQETQYF. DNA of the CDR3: TGTGCCAGCAGCTTAGGATATTCAGCGGGCTTTTCCCAAGAGACCCAGTACTTC.

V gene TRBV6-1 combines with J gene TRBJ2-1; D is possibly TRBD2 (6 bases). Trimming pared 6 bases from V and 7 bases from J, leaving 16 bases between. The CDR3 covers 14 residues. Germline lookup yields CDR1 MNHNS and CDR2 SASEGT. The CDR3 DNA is TGTGCCAGCAGGAGACAGCGACGGGGGAATGAGCAGTTCTTC. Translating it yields CASRRQRRGNEQFF.

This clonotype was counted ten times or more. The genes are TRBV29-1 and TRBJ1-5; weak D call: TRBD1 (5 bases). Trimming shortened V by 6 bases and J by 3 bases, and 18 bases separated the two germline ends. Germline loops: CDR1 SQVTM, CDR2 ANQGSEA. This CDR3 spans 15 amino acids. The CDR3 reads CSVQLQELPNQPQHF. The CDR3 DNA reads TGCAGCGTACAATTACAGGAGTTACCCAATCAGCCCCAGCATTTT.

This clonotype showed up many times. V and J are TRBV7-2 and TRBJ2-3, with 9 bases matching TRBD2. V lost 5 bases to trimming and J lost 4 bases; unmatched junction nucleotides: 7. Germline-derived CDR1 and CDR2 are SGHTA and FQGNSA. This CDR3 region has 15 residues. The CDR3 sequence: CASSLGTSPADTQYF. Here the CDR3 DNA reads TGTGCCAGCAGCCTTGGGACTAGCCCTGCAGATACGCAGTATTTT.

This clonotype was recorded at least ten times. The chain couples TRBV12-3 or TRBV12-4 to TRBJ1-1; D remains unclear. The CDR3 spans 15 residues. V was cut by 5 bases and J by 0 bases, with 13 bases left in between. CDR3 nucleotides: TGTGCCAGCAGTCTCTCGTCCGTCTTGAACACTGAAGCTTTCTTT. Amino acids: CASSLSSVLNTEAFF.

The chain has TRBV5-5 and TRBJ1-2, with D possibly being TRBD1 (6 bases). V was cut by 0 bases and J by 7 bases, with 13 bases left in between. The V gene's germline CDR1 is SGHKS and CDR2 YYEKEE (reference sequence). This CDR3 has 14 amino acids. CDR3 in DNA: TGTGCCAGCAGCTTGGCGCAGGGGAAGAGTGGCTACACCTTC. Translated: CASSLAQGKSGYTF.

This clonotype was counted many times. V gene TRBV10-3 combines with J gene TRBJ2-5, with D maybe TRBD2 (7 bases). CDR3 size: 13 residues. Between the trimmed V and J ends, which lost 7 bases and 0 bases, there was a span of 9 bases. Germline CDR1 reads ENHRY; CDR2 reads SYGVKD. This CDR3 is CAIKGGHQETQYF. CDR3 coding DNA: TGTGCCATCAAGGGGGGGCACCAAGAGACCCAGTACTTC.

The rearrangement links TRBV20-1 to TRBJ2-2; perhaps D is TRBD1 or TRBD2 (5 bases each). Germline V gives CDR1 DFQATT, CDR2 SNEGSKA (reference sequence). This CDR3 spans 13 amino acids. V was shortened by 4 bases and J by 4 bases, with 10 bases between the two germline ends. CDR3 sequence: CSAIHGATGELFF. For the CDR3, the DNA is TGCAGTGCTATTCACGGGGCCACCGGGGAGCTGTTTTTT.

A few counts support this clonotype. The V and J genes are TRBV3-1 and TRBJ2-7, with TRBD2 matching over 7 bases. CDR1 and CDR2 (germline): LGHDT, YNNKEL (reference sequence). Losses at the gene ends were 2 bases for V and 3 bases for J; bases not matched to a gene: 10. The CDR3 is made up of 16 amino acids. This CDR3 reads CASSQRAGDLLYEQYF. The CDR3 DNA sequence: TGTGCCAGCAGCCAACGGGCGGGAGATCTCCTCTACGAGCAGTACTTC.

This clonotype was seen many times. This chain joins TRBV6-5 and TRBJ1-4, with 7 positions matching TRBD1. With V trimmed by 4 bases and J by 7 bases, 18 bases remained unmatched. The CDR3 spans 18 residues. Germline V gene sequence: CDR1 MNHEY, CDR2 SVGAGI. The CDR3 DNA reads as TGTGCCAGCAGTTCCCCACCTCCATCACAGGGGTGGAGTGAAAAACTGTTTTTT. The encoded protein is CASSSPPPSQGWSEKLFF.

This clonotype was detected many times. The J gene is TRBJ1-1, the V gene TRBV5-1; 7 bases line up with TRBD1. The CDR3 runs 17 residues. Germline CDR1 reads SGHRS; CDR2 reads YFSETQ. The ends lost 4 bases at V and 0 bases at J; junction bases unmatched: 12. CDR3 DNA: TGCGCCAGCAGCGCAACCCGGGACAGACACATGAACACTGAAGCTTTCTTT. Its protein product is CASSATRDRHMNTEAFF.

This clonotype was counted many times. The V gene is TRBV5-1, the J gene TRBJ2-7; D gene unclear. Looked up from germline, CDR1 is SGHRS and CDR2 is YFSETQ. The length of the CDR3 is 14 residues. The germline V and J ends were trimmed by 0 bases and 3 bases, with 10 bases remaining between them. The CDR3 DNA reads TGCGCCAGCAGCTTGGAGTCTAGGTTCTACGAGCAGTACTTC. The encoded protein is CASSLESRFYEQYF.

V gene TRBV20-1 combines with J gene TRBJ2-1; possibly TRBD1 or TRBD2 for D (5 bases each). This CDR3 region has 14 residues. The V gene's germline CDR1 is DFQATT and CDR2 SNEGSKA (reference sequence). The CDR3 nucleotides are TGCAGCACCCGATCGGGACGGAACTACAATGAGCAGTTCTTC. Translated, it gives CSTRSGRNYNEQFF.

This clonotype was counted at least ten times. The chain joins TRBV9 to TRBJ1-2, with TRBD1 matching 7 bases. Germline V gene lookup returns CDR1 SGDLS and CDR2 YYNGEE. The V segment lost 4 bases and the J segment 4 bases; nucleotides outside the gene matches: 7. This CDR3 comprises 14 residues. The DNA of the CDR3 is TGTGCCAGCAGCTTACAGGGGCTGAGCTATGGCTACACCTTC. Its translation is CASSLQGLSYGYTF.

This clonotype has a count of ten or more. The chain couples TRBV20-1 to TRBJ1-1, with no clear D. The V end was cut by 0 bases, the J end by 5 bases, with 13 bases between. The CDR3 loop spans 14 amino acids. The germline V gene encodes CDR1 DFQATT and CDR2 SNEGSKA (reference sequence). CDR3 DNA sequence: TGCAGTGCTAGAGATTTCCGGAGAGGGACTGAAGCTTTCTTT. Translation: CSARDFRRGTEAFF.

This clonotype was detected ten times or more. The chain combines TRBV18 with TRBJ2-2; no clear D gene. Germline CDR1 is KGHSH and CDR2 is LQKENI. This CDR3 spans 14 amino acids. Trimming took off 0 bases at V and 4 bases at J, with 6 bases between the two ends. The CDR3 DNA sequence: TGTGCCAGCTCACCACCTGTGAGCACCGGGGAGCTGTTTTTT. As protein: CASSPPVSTGELFF.

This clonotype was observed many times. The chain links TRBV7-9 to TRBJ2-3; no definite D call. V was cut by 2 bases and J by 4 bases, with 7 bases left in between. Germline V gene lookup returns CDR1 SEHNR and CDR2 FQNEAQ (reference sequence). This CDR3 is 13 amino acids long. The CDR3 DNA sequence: TGTGCCAGCAGCTTAATTGGCGCAGATACGCAGTATTTT. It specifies CASSLIGADTQYF.

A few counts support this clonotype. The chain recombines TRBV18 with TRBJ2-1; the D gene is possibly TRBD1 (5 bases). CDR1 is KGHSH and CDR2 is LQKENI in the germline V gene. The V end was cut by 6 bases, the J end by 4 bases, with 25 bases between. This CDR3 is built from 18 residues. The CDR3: CASSLQGRREGPYNEQFF. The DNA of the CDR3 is TGTGCCAGCTCCCTTCAGGGCCGTCGAGAAGGTCCATACAATGAGCAGTTCTTC.

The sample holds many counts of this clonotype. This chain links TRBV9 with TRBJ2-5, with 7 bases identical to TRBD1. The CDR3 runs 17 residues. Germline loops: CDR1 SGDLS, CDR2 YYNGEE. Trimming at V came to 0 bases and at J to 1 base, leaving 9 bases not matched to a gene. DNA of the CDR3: TGTGCCAGCAGCGTAGGAGAATCCGGGACAGCCCAAGAGACCCAGTACTTC. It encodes CASSVGESGTAQETQYF.

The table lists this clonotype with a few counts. CDR3 sequence: CSAAIGSVSTDTQYF. Written as DNA, the CDR3 is TGCAGTGCCGCCATCGGCAGCGTTAGCACAGATACGCAGTATTTT. This rearrangement joins TRBV20-1 to TRBJ2-3; D is unresolved. The CDR3 consists of 15 residues. From germline, CDR1 is DFQATT and CDR2 SNEGSKA (reference sequence). V lost 6 bases, J lost 0 bases, and 16 bases lay in between.

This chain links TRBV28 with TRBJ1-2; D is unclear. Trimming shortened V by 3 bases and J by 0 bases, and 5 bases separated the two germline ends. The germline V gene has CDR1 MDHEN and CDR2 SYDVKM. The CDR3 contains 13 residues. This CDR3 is CASSFPSNYGYTF. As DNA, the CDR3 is TGTGCCAGCAGTTTCCCCTCTAACTATGGCTACACCTTC.

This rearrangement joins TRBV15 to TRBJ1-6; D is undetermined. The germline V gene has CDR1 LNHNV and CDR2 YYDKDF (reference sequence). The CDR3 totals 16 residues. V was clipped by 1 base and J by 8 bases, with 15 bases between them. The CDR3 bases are TGTGCCACCAGCAGAGTAACAACGGATCGGGATTCACCCCTCCACTTT. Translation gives CATSRVTTDRDSPLHF.

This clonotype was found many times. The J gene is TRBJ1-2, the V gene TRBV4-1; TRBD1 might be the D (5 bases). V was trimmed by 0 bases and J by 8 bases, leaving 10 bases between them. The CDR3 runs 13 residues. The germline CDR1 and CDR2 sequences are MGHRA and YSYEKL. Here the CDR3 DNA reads TGCGCCAGCAGCCAAGAATCAGGGTTCGGCTACACCTTC. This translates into CASSQESGFGYTF.

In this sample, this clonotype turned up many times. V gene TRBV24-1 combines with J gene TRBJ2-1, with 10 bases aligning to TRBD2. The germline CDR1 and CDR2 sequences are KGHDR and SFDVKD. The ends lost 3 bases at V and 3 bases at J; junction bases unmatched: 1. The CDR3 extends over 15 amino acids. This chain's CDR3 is CATSDRTSGYNEQFF. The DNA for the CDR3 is TGTGCCACCAGTGATAGGACTAGCGGCTACAATGAGCAGTTCTTC.

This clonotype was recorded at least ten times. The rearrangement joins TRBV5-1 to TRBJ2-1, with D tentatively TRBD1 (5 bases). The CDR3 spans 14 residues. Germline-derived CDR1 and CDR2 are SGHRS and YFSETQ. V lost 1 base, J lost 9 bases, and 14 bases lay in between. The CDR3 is CASSLLPTQGEQFF. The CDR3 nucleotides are TGCGCCAGCAGCTTGCTCCCCACTCAGGGTGAGCAGTTCTTC.